Listed below are T cell receptor beta chains from one sample, sequenced in a study of blood T cell repertoires in COVID-19. Data came from immunoSEQ multiplex PCR; TCRdb stores just in-frame clones and leaves some out. The data contain about 220,000 clones, around 88% of them seen just once; the ten biggest clones take up around 15%. The sequencing input was PBMCs or T cells enriched from blood (not recorded which). The receptor set was obtained from a woman between 45 and 60 years old with acute COVID-19. The CDR3 runs from the conserved cysteine through the conserved F or W. Fields, in order: D gene, clone size, J gene, V gene, CDR3 DNA, CDR3 protein. The D gene is left open where the match is weak. Clone size is given for some rows only: seen once, a few or many times, or a class if the clone is expanded.

D: TRBD1
size: few
J: TRBJ1-6
V: TRBV5-1
DNA: TGCGCCAGCAGCTTACCCCAGACAGGGGGTAATTCACCCCTCCACTTT
CDR3: CASSLPQTGGNSPLHF

D: NA
size: NA
J: TRBJ1-2
V: TRBV2
DNA: TGTGCCAGCGTACAGGACCCTTACTATGGCTACACCTTC
CDR3: CASVQDPYYGYTF

D: TRBD1
size: NA
J: TRBJ2-7
V: TRBV5-4
DNA: TGTGCCAGCAAGCCCGGGACAGGGTCCGACGAGCAGTACTTC
CDR3: CASKPGTGSDEQYF

D: NA
size: NA
J: TRBJ1-2
V: TRBV7-8
DNA: TGTGCCAGCAGCTTTGCGCCCGAAGCGCACTATGGCTACACCTTC
CDR3: CASSFAPEAHYGYTF

D: NA
size: once
J: TRBJ2-7
V: TRBV23-1
DNA: TGCGCCAGCAGTCAAGACAGTTACTACGAGCAGTACTTC
CDR3: CASSQDSYYEQYF

D: TRBD1
size: once
J: TRBJ2-5
V: TRBV4-3
DNA: TGCGCCAGCAGCCTGGGGCGGCAGGGGGCCTGGGAGACCCAGTACTTC
CDR3: CASSLGRQGAWETQYF

D: NA
size: NA
J: TRBJ2-2
V: TRBV4-2
DNA: TGTGCCAGCAGCCAAGACGGGAGTGGCACCGGGGAGCTGTTTTTT
CDR3: CASSQDGSGTGELFF

D: NA
size: NA
J: TRBJ2-5
V: TRBV29-1
DNA: TGCAGCGTTTCGGGTCAGATAGAAGAGACCCAGTACTTC
CDR3: CSVSGQIEETQYF

D: TRBD2
size: NA
J: TRBJ2-3
V: TRBV19
DNA: TGTGCCAGTAGTGGCCGGGGACTAGCAGCAGATACGCAGTATTTT
CDR3: CASSGRGLAADTQYF

D: NA
size: few
J: TRBJ1-2
V: TRBV19
DNA: TGTGCCAGTAGTATTGGCGGGCGATTCTATGGCTACACCTTC
CDR3: CASSIGGRFYGYTF

D: TRBD2
size: NA
J: TRBJ2-7
V: TRBV5-4
DNA: TGTGCCAGCAGCTTAGCGGGAGTGGGCCACGAGCAGTACTTC
CDR3: CASSLAGVGHEQYF

D: NA
size: NA
J: TRBJ2-7
V: TRBV6-6
DNA: TGTGCCAGCAGTCGGGGCAGGTCCAACTACGAGCAGTACTTC
CDR3: CASSRGRSNYEQYF

D: TRBD2
size: NA
J: TRBJ2-3
V: TRBV5-1
DNA: TGCGCCAGCAGCTCCGGGACTAGCGGAAGCACAGATACGCAGTATTTT
CDR3: CASSSGTSGSTDTQYF

D: TRBD1
size: NA
J: TRBJ2-7
V: TRBV3-1/TRBV3-2
DNA: TGTGCCAGCAGCCAAGTTGGACAGGGGATCCACGAGCAGTACTTC
CDR3: CASSQVGQGIHEQYF

D: NA
size: many
J: TRBJ2-1
V: TRBV19
DNA: TGTGCCAGTAGTCCCTATCGTGGAGGGGGCGACTACAATGAGCAGTTCTTC
CDR3: CASSPYRGGGDYNEQFF

D: TRBD1
size: NA
J: TRBJ1-1
V: TRBV4-2
DNA: TGTGCCAGCAGCCAAGGACAGGGGCAGCGGTCTGAAGCTTTCTTT
CDR3: CASSQGQGQRSEAFF

D: NA
size: NA
J: TRBJ1-2
V: TRBV27
DNA: TGTGCCAGCAGTCCGGGGGACTTTGCCTATGGCTACACCTTC
CDR3: CASSPGDFAYGYTF

D: NA
size: NA
J: TRBJ1-6
V: TRBV12-5
DNA: TGTGCTAGTGGTTTGGTGAGCGGTTCACCCCTCCACTTT
CDR3: CASGLVSGSPLHF

D: TRBD2
size: NA
J: TRBJ2-3
V: TRBV6-5
DNA: TGTGCCAGCAGCCCAGCGGGACCCAAGGGGGATACGCAGTATTTT
CDR3: CASSPAGPKGDTQYF

D: NA
size: once
J: TRBJ2-2
V: TRBV27
DNA: TGTGCCAGCAGCCTAGCTTGGGGCGGGGAGCTGTTTTTT
CDR3: CASSLAWGGELFF

D: TRBD2
size: NA
J: TRBJ2-4
V: TRBV7-2
DNA: TGTGCCAGCAGCTATGGGCGGGAGAACATTCAGTACTTC
CDR3: CASSYGRENIQYF

D: NA
size: NA
J: TRBJ2-3
V: TRBV7-2
DNA: TGTGCCAGCAGGCCCCTGGGGGTACTGGAGGGCGATACGCAGTATTTT
CDR3: CASRPLGVLEGDTQYF

D: NA
size: NA
J: TRBJ1-3
V: TRBV6-1
DNA: TGTGCCAGCAGTGAAATCTCTGCAGGTTCCTCTGGAAACACCATATATTTT
CDR3: CASSEISAGSSGNTIYF

D: NA
size: NA
J: TRBJ2-3
V: TRBV5-1
DNA: TGCGCCAGCAGCTTGGGGACAGACACAGATACGCAGTATTTT
CDR3: CASSLGTDTDTQYF

D: NA
size: NA
J: TRBJ2-1
V: TRBV7-2
DNA: TGTGCCAGCAGCTCTCTCCTATACTTGAATGAGCAGTTCTTC
CDR3: CASSSLLYLNEQFF

D: TRBD1
size: NA
J: TRBJ1-1
V: TRBV6-2/TRBV6-3
DNA: TGTGCCAGCAGTTCCGGGACAGCCATGAACACTGAAGCTTTCTTT
CDR3: CASSSGTAMNTEAFF

D: TRBD1
size: NA
J: TRBJ1-6
V: TRBV7-2
DNA: TGTGCCAGCAGACATGACCAGGGGGCAAGTTCACCCCTCCACTTT
CDR3: CASRHDQGASSPLHF

D: NA
size: NA
J: TRBJ1-1
V: TRBV5-1
DNA: TGCGCCAGCAGTGAGGCAGACTACACTGAAGCTTTCTTT
CDR3: CASSEADYTEAFF

D: TRBD1
size: NA
J: TRBJ2-6
V: TRBV7-8
DNA: TGTGCCAGCAGCCCTCAATCTGAAGACAGGGACATAGAACTGTCTTTC
CDR3: CASSPQSEDRDIELSF

D: NA
size: NA
J: TRBJ1-5
V: TRBV27
DNA: TGTGCCAGCGGCGGGCTTAATCAGCCCCAGCATTTT
CDR3: CASGGLNQPQHF

D: TRBD2
size: NA
J: TRBJ2-7
V: TRBV18
DNA: TGTGCCAGCTCACCCCCTGTCATAGCGGGCCCTCGGCAGTACTTC
CDR3: CASSPPVIAGPRQYF

D: TRBD1
size: NA
J: TRBJ2-7
V: TRBV29-1
DNA: TGCAGCGTTGAGGGACAGGGCTACGAGCAGTACTTC
CDR3: CSVEGQGYEQYF

D: NA
size: NA
J: TRBJ2-7
V: TRBV28
DNA: TGTGCCAGCAGTGCAGACAGATTTGCCTCCTACGAGCAGTACTTC
CDR3: CASSADRFASYEQYF

D: NA
size: NA
J: TRBJ1-2
V: TRBV19
DNA: TGTGCCAGTAGTACTTCACCGGGACAATTTAACTATGGCTACACCTTC
CDR3: CASSTSPGQFNYGYTF

D: TRBD2
size: NA
J: TRBJ2-5
V: TRBV7-2
DNA: TGTGCCAGCAGCTTAGGACTAGCGGTACCTGCCCTCCAAGAGACCCAGTACTTC
CDR3: CASSLGLAVPALQETQYF

D: NA
size: NA
J: TRBJ2-7
V: TRBV27
DNA: TGTGCCAGCTCCGGGGGAGCCAAATACGAGCAGTACTTC
CDR3: CASSGGAKYEQYF

D: NA
size: NA
J: TRBJ1-5
V: TRBV27
DNA: TGTGCCAGCAGTTTAGAGTCTCGGGGGGCAAATCAGCCCCAGCATTTT
CDR3: CASSLESRGANQPQHF

D: TRBD1
size: NA
J: TRBJ1-2
V: TRBV6-5
DNA: TGTGCCAGCAGACCCGGGACAGGAAACTATGGCTACACCTTC
CDR3: CASRPGTGNYGYTF

D: NA
size: NA
J: TRBJ2-5
V: TRBV5-6
DNA: TGTGCCAGCAGTCAACCGGAGCGGTTTCAGACCCAGTACTTC
CDR3: CASSQPERFQTQYF

D: NA
size: NA
J: TRBJ2-3
V: TRBV29-1
DNA: TGCAGCGTTGCGGATGGAGGGGGTCTAACGGGAGGTACAGATACGCAGTATTTT
CDR3: CSVADGGGLTGGTDTQYF

D: TRBD1
size: NA
J: TRBJ1-2
V: TRBV28
DNA: TGTGCCACGCAGGGAGCGCCCGGACAGGGGACCTATGGCTACACCTTC
CDR3: CATQGAPGQGTYGYTF

D: NA
size: NA
J: TRBJ1-3
V: TRBV18
DNA: TGTGCCAGCTCACAGCAGGGGCAAGTAAGCGGAAACACCATATATTTT
CDR3: CASSQQGQVSGNTIYF

D: NA
size: NA
J: TRBJ2-3
V: TRBV18
DNA: TGTGCCAGCTCACCAAGTGCGTCAGTCATTCCGGGGGCAGATACGCAGTATTTT
CDR3: CASSPSASVIPGADTQYF

D: NA
size: NA
J: TRBJ2-6
V: TRBV11-3
DNA: TGTGCCAGCAGCTTATCGTCCGGGGCCAACGTCCTGACTTTC
CDR3: CASSLSSGANVLTF

D: NA
size: NA
J: TRBJ2-1
V: TRBV21-1
DNA: TGTGCCAGCACCCCGGACGGATTGGTAGCGGGAGGATGTCCCCGTAATGAGCAGTTCTTC
CDR3: CASTPDGLVAGGCPRNEQFF

D: NA
size: NA
J: TRBJ1-5
V: TRBV28
DNA: TGTGCCAGCAAATTATTCGAGGGTCAGCCCCAGCATTTT
CDR3: CASKLFEGQPQHF

D: NA
size: NA
J: TRBJ2-4
V: TRBV28
DNA: TGTGCCAGCAGTTTAGGGCCGAAAAACATTCAGTACTTC
CDR3: CASSLGPKNIQYF